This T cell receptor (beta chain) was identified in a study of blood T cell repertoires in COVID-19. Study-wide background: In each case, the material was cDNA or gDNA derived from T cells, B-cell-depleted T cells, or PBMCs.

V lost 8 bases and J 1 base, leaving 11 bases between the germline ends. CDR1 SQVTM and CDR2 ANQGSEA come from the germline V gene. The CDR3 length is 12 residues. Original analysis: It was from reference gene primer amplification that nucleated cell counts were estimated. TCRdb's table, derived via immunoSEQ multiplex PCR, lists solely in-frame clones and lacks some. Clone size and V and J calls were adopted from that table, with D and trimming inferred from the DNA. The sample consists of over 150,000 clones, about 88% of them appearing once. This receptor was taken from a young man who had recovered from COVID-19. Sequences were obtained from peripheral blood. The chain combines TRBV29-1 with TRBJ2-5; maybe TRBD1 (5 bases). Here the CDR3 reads CSSGQVQETQYF. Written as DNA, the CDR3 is TGCAGCTCCGGACAAGTCCAAGAGACCCAGTACTTC.